Detailed here is one T cell receptor beta chain. CDR3 length equals 17 residues. Germline-derived CDR1 and CDR2 are ENHRY and SYGVKD. J gave up 2 bases and V 4 bases, and 11 bases lay outside the gene matches. The data derive from a study of glioma-infiltrating T cells after dendritic cell vaccination. The table came from immunoSEQ multiplex PCR; TCRdb's copy has only in-frame clones and leaves some out. In the table there are 91,000 or so clones, 80% of which are singletons. As to time point: after dendritic cell vaccination, including at tumor progression/relapse. Fresh-frozen tumor tissue and more than two years of survival data were available for all.

The sequence was obtained from a human donor with glioblastoma. The chain uses TRBV10-3 and TRBJ1-2, with TRBD1 matching over 9 bases. Sequenced material: blood, taken after dendritic cell vaccination. Here the CDR3 DNA reads TGTGCCATCAGTGCCACCGGGACAGGGCGCGGAAACTATGGCTACACCTTC. This gives the protein CAISATGTGRGNYGYTF.